Each of the 4 T cell receptor beta chains below was sequenced from the same sample in a study of CXCR3-negative and CXCR3-positive naive CD8 T cells. Study-wide points: TRB CDR3s of CXCR3-positive naive cells were more hydrophobic than those of CXCR3-negative naive cells.

5' RACE with UMI labels generated the TRB cDNA libraries. TCRdb re-called the 5' RACE reads and shows each CDR3 protein once, DNA omitted. This repertoire includes over 5,000 distinct CDR3 sequences. Their target antigens are unknown. The sequenced material came from naive CXCR3+ CD8+ T cells from blood. Stated subset: CD45RO-CCR7+CD27+CD95- naive CD8+ T cells expressing CXCR3 (TNR3+). Receptor source: a human donor in good health. Some clones in this sample may be carry-over from other donors' samples.

Judged by frequency, this clonotype is medium-sized. V usage is TRBV29-1 and J usage is TRBJ2-3; the D call from TCRdb, TRBD2, cannot be confirmed without DNA. CDR1 and CDR2 (germline): SQVTM, ANQGSEA. This CDR3 region has 16 residues. The CDR3 here is CSVEGGLAGATDTQYF.

The rearrangement links TRBV2 to TRBJ2-7; there is no DNA to check the TCRdb D call of TRBD2. The CDR3 extends over 12 amino acids. The germline V gene has CDR1 SNHLY and CDR2 FYNNEI. The CDR3 here is CASMAGTHEQYF.

The rearrangement links TRBV29-1 to TRBJ1-1; TCRdb reports TRBD1, a call that lacks DNA to check it against. Per germline, CDR1 SQVTM and CDR2 ANQGSEA. This CDR3 spans 13 amino acids. The CDR3 sequence is CSAIQVPDTEAFF.

The V and J genes are TRBV3-1 and TRBJ2-7. The CDR3 is made up of 15 amino acids. Germline assignment: CDR1 LGHDT and CDR2 YNNKEL (reference sequence). CDR3 amino acids: CASSQGLESSYEQYF.